The 17 T cell receptor beta chains below come from one sample, sequenced in a study of beta chain features in type 1 diabetes. The study's findings and limits: People with Type 1 diabetes carried modestly yet significantly shorter TCRB CDR3s in all four CD4+ subsets.

For these TCRs, the target antigens are not known. Of the isolated RNA, all was reverse transcribed, and so the sequenced material was expressed TCRB transcripts. The protocol was immunoSEQ multiplex PCR, while the TCRdb copy is restricted to in-frame clones and leaves out a portion. The repertoire consists of hundreds of thousands of clones, with over 13% occurring once and the leading ten covering roughly 0.04%. Sequenced input: naive CD4+ T cells from blood. The source of these receptors is a man aged 18 to 29 with type 1 diabetes.

In DNA, the CDR3 is TGTGCCAGCAGCGCTCGGACAGGGGGTTGGGCTGAGCAGTTCTTC. Amino acids: CASSARTGGWAEQFF. V usage is TRBV6-1 and J usage is TRBJ2-1; 10 positions agree with TRBD1. The V gene end was trimmed by 6 bases and the J gene end by 9 bases; junction bases not matched to a gene: 11. The CDR3 is 15 amino acids. Per germline, CDR1 MNHNS and CDR2 SASEGT.

This clone was found a few times. V is TRBV13 and J is TRBJ1-2; D might be TRBD1 (6 bases). The CDR3 spans 14 residues. Germline V CDR1 and CDR2: PRHDT, FYEKMQ (reference sequence). The V end lost 4 bases, the J end lost 4 bases, and 13 bases lay between the germline ends. CDR3: CASSSRGAGYGYTF. The CDR3 region has the DNA TGTGCCAGCAGCTCTCGGGGGGCGGGCTATGGCTACACCTTC.

Comment on this clone: Other DNA sequences of this sample code for an identical CDR3. This chain connects TRBV5-1 to TRBJ2-1; D ambiguous. Germline V lookup: CDR1 SGHRS, CDR2 YFSETQ. Trimming stripped 0 bases from V and 7 bases from J, with 5 bases between. The CDR3 is made up of 12 amino acids. The CDR3 coding sequence is TGCGCCAGCAGCTTGGGGGGAAATGAGCAGTTCTTC. It is translated as CASSLGGNEQFF.

V usage is TRBV30 and J usage is TRBJ2-1, with 13 nucleotides matching TRBD2. J was trimmed by 12 bases and V by 4 bases; bases with no gene match: 15. CDR3 size: 16 residues. Germline CDR1 reads GTSNPN; CDR2 reads SVGIG (reference sequence). CDR3 in amino acids: CAWNTGLAGIRSRQFF. In nucleotides, the CDR3 is TGTGCCTGGAACACGGGACTAGCGGGGATAAGGTCGAGGCAGTTCTTC. The full variable domain, rest sourced from reference TRBV30 and TRBJ2-1, is SQTIHQWPATLVQPVGSPLSLECTVEGTSNPNLYWYRQAAGRGLQLLFYSVGIGQISSEVPQNLSASRPQDRQFILSSKKLLLSDSGFYLCAWNTGLAGIRSRQFFGPGTRLTVL.

The V and J genes are TRBV2 and TRBJ2-7; no clear D. CDR3 size: 13 residues. V dropped 3 bases and J dropped 1 base, with 7 bases sitting between them. Germline-derived CDR1 and CDR2 are SNHLY and FYNNEI. The CDR3 DNA sequence: TGTGCCAGCAGTGATTCACCTTCCTACGAGCAGTACTTC. As protein: CASSDSPSYEQYF.

The V gene is TRBV7-9, the J gene TRBJ2-1; maybe TRBD1 (6 bases). V was pared by 7 bases and J by 5 bases, with 15 bases between. Germline V lookup: CDR1 SEHNR, CDR2 FQNEAQ (reference sequence). This CDR3 contains 14 residues. This chain's CDR3 is CASTPDRYNNEQFF. DNA of the CDR3: TGTGCCAGCACCCCAGACAGGTACAACAATGAGCAGTTCTTC.

This sequence joins TRBV7-8 and TRBJ1-5; D is possibly TRBD1 (5 bases). This CDR3 region has 18 residues. Germline CDR1 is SGHVS and CDR2 is FQNEAQ. V was cut by 3 bases and J by 0 bases, with 18 bases left in between. CDR3: CASSLAAGEPISNQPQHF. DNA for the CDR3: TGTGCCAGCAGCTTGGCGGCGGGGGAACCGATTAGCAATCAGCCCCAGCATTTT.

This chain joins TRBV6-6 and TRBJ1-1; D is undetermined. CDR3 length: 13 residues. The germline V gene encodes CDR1 MNHNY and CDR2 SVGAGI (reference sequence). The V gene lost 7 bases and the J gene lost 1 base, with 10 bases spanning the gap. DNA for the CDR3: TGTGCCAGCACCTCATCGGGGAACACTGAAGCTTTCTTT. Its translation: CASTSSGNTEAFF.

The CDR3 is CASTRATLGKGIQYF. The CDR3 DNA is TGCGCCAGCACCCGAGCGACATTGGGGAAAGGCATTCAGTACTTC. This chain joins TRBV4-1 and TRBJ2-4; D uncertain. The CDR3 runs to 15 residues. Germline V CDR1 and CDR2: MGHRA, YSYEKL. Trimming shortened V by 7 bases and J by 9 bases, and 22 bases separated the two germline ends.

This clone was found a few times. The gene calls are TRBV23-1 and TRBJ2-5, with 7 bases lining up with TRBD1. TRBV23-1 is classed as an ORF, of uncertain function. With 4 bases clipped from V and 5 bases from J, the junction kept 22 bases outside the gene matches. The length of the CDR3 is 19 residues. The CDR3 spells CASSLLQGPSPQSRETQYF. The CDR3 DNA reads TGCGCCAGCAGTCTATTACAGGGGCCCTCCCCCCAATCTCGGGAGACCCAGTACTTC.

This clone appeared once. The genes are TRBV7-2 and TRBJ2-7; TRBD1 or TRBD2 may be the D gene (5 bases each). Germline V gene lookup returns CDR1 SGHTA and CDR2 FQGNSA. Trimming removed 7 bases at V and 4 bases at J, with 26 bases between. The CDR3 contains 17 residues. The CDR3 region has the DNA TGTGCCAGCAACCCCGGGGCTAGTCTAGCTGGGTTATACGAGCAGTACTTC. Translation gives CASNPGASLAGLYEQYF.

This clone showed up just a few times. V usage is TRBV30 and J usage is TRBJ2-3; D perhaps matches TRBD1 (6 bases). V lost 1 base, J lost 0 bases, and 14 bases lay in between. This CDR3 spans 16 amino acids. Germline CDR1 GTSNPN, CDR2 SVGIG (reference sequence). The CDR3 region has the DNA TGTGCCTGGAGTGCTAGAGGACAGTCTAGCACAGATACGCAGTATTTT. As protein: CAWSARGQSSTDTQYF.

This clone was observed a few times. V and J are TRBV7-2 and TRBJ2-2, with 9 bases identical to TRBD2. The CDR3 length is 15 residues. Germline CDR1 SGHTA, CDR2 FQGNSA. The V segment lost 7 bases and the J segment 1 base; nucleotides outside the gene matches: 4. The CDR3 bases are TGTGCCAGCAAAGCGGGGGGCCTGAACACCGGGGAGCTGTTTTTT. As protein: CASKAGGLNTGELFF.

In DNA, the CDR3 is TGCAGCGTCGCGGGCTGGATCACTGAAGCTTTCTTT. This codes for CSVAGWITEAFF. The chain combines TRBV29-1 with TRBJ1-1; unclear D gene. V was clipped by 6 bases and J by 4 bases, with 12 bases between them. CDR3 length: 12 amino acids. The germline V gene has CDR1 SQVTM and CDR2 ANQGSEA.

This clone was observed a few times. The chain couples TRBV4-1 to TRBJ1-2, with 8 bases identical to TRBD1. The CDR3 contains 14 residues. Trimming took 2 bases from V and 7 from J; bases not matched to a gene: 6. CDR1 is MGHRA and CDR2 is YSYEKL in the germline V gene. CDR3: CASSQQDRVGGYTF. The CDR3 DNA is TGCGCCAGCAGCCAACAGGACAGGGTTGGTGGCTACACCTTC.

The V and J genes are TRBV29-1 and TRBJ2-7; D may be TRBD2 (6 bases). This CDR3 spans 12 amino acids. The V gene lost 6 bases and the J gene lost 3 bases, with 12 bases spanning the gap. Germline lookup yields CDR1 SQVTM and CDR2 ANQGSEA. CDR3 region: CSVHSGLYEQYF. CDR3 coding DNA: TGCAGCGTCCACTCGGGACTCTACGAGCAGTACTTC.

The rearrangement uses TRBV4-3 and TRBJ1-5, with D unclear. In germline, CDR1 is LGHNA, CDR2 YSLEER. This CDR3 is built from 15 residues. V lost 1 base, J lost 7 bases, and 14 bases lay in between. The CDR3 nucleotides read TGCGCCAGCAGCCAAGTAGTAAGGTTTGGGCAGCCCCAGCATTTT. Encoded protein: CASSQVVRFGQPQHF.